This TCR beta chain comes out of a study of early T cells in non-severe SARS-CoV-2 infection. This clonotype was observed at least ten times. Via MiXCR, TCRdb re-called the 5' RACE reads, giving one row per CDR3 protein. This sample has approximately 97,000 distinct CDR3 sequences, with roughly 11% found just once. From germline, CDR1 is MNHNS and CDR2 SASEGT. The CDR3 loop spans 17 amino acids. V was clipped by 8 bases and J by 5 bases; unmatched bases: 19. The receptor was derived from an adult who was a healthcare worker with PCR-confirmed SARS-CoV-2 infection or an uninfected control (not recorded which). The gene calls are TRBV6-1 and TRBJ2-7; TRBD2 matches at 9 bases. The sequences come from whole blood, collected at baseline. CDR3 amino acids: CASLQVGSSGIAHEQYF. In DNA, the CDR3 is TGTGCCAGCCTCCAAGTAGGCTCTAGCGGGATCGCCCACGAGCAGTACTTC.